Following are 17 T cell receptor beta chains from one sample sequenced in a study of cytomegalovirus exposure and HLA in healthy donors. With 60 Vbeta and 13 Jbeta primers, the PCR was carried out. Clones were read by immunoSEQ multiplex PCR, and TCRdb kept only the in-frame ones, dropping some. This table holds about 87,000 clones, roughly 72% found once. The sample taken for sequencing was PBMCs. Receptors were obtained from a man younger than 40 in good health and CMV-seropositive.

The rearrangement joins TRBV5-6 to TRBJ1-5, with 7 bases identical to TRBD1. The CDR3 contains 14 residues. Trimming removed 2 bases from V and 2 bases from J; junction bases left unmatched: 1. The germline CDR1 and CDR2 sequences are SGHDT and YYEEEE. CDR3 loop: CASSFGQGNQPQHF. CDR3 sequence (DNA): TGTGCCAGCAGCTTCGGACAGGGCAATCAGCCCCAGCATTTT.

The rearrangement joins TRBV6-6 to TRBJ1-1; TRBD1 might be the D (5 bases). The V end was cut by 8 bases, the J end by 6 bases, with 16 bases between. Germline V gene lookup returns CDR1 MNHNY and CDR2 SVGAGI (reference sequence). This CDR3 is 13 amino acids long. CDR3 bases: TGTGCCAGCCTACAGGAACTGGGCGCTGAAGCTTTCTTT. This codes for CASLQELGAEAFF.

The table lists this clone with a few counts. The junction and the germline gene differ at one end; a read error may be behind it. The J gene is TRBJ1-3, the V gene TRBV7-9, with D hard to call. CDR3 length: 12 amino acids. Germline V gene lookup returns CDR1 SEHNR and CDR2 FQNEAQ (reference sequence). Here the CDR3 DNA reads TGTTCCAGCAGCCCCAGTGCTAACACCATATATTTT. Its translation: CSSSPSANTIYF.

This chain connects TRBV5-1 to TRBJ1-4; TRBD1 might be the D (6 bases). CDR3 length: 15 amino acids. Looked up from germline, CDR1 is SGHRS and CDR2 is YFSETQ. The V end lost 4 bases, the J end lost 0 bases, and 10 bases lay between the germline ends. The CDR3 DNA sequence: TGCGCCAGCAGCCTCGGGACAACAACTAATGAAAAACTGTTTTTT. Translation gives CASSLGTTTNEKLFF.

The chain joins TRBV5-4 to TRBJ2-5; D might be TRBD2 (6 bases). This CDR3 is built from 14 residues. The V end lost 0 bases, the J end lost 4 bases, and 10 bases lay between the germline ends. Germline CDR1 reads SGHNT; CDR2 reads YYREEE (reference sequence). The chain's CDR3 is CASSLEEGRETQYF. The DNA of the CDR3 is TGTGCCAGCAGCTTGGAGGAGGGAAGAGAGACCCAGTACTTC. Full variable domain (rest looked up from reference TRBV5-4 and TRBJ2-5): ETGVTQSPTHLIKTRGQQVTLRCSSQSGHNTVSWYQQALGQGPQFIFQYYREEENGRGNFPPRFSGLQFPNYSSELNVNALELDDSALYLCASSLEEGRETQYFGPGTRLLVL.

V is TRBV11-1 and J is TRBJ1-1; unclear D gene. Germline V CDR1 and CDR2: SGHAT, FQDESV (reference sequence). CDR3 length: 13 amino acids. Trimming removed 3 bases from V and 1 base from J, with 6 bases in between. The CDR3 region is CASSFGQNTEAFF. The CDR3 coding sequence is TGTGCCAGCAGCTTTGGGCAGAACACTGAAGCTTTCTTT.

The chain links TRBV28 to TRBJ2-7; D call uncertain. The CDR3 contains 13 residues. The germline V gene encodes CDR1 MDHEN and CDR2 SYDVKM. Trimming stripped 6 bases from V and 3 bases from J, with 12 bases between. The CDR3 DNA reads as TGTGCCAGCAGAGATGGAGAACACTACGAGCAGTACTTC. Encoded protein: CASRDGEHYEQYF.

The chain employs TRBV29-1 and TRBJ1-1; tentatively, D is TRBD1 (5 bases). V lost 4 bases, J lost 0 bases, and 9 bases lay in between. The CDR3 is made up of 13 amino acids. The germline V gene has CDR1 SQVTM and CDR2 ANQGSEA. In DNA form, the CDR3 reads TGCAGCGTTGTGGGGGGACTGAACACTGAAGCTTTCTTT. Its protein is CSVVGGLNTEAFF. The complete variable domain, with remaining parts taken from reference TRBV29-1 and TRBJ1-1, reads SAVISQKPSRDICQRGTSLTIQCQVDSQVTMMFWYRQQPGQSLTLIATANQGSEATYESGFVIDKFPISRPNLTFSTLTVSNMSPEDSSIYLCSVVGGLNTEAFFGQGTRLTVV.

V is TRBV30 and J is TRBJ2-7, with 8 bases identical to TRBD2. The CDR3 is made up of 14 amino acids. The germline CDR1 and CDR2 sequences are GTSNPN and SVGIG (reference sequence). V was pared by 5 bases and J by 0 bases, with 6 bases of the junction left unmatched. The CDR3 DNA is TGTGCCTGGTCCCTTGCGGGAGGCTCCTACGAGCAGTACTTC. Translated: CAWSLAGGSYEQYF. The whole variable domain, remainder taken from reference TRBV30 and TRBJ2-7, is SQTIHQWPATLVQPVGSPLSLECTVEGTSNPNLYWYRQAAGRGLQLLFYSVGIGQISSEVPQNLSASRPQDRQFILSSKKLLLSDSGFYLCAWSLAGGSYEQYFGPGTRLTVT.

This chain links TRBV29-1 with TRBJ1-2; D possibly corresponds to TRBD1 (5 bases). This CDR3 spans 13 amino acids. The V end was cut by 0 bases, the J end by 4 bases, with 9 bases between. Germline values: CDR1 SQVTM, CDR2 ANQGSEA. This CDR3 is CSVEDLGGYGYTF. The CDR3, as DNA: TGCAGCGTTGAAGATCTGGGGGGCTATGGCTACACCTTC.

The CDR3 loop is CASRKGTGDRHTEAFF. CDR3 sequence (DNA): TGTGCCAGTAGAAAAGGGACAGGGGATAGGCACACTGAAGCTTTCTTT. The V gene is TRBV19, the J gene TRBJ1-1, with 10 bases matching TRBD1. The CDR3 runs 16 residues. V shed 6 bases and J 3 bases; nucleotides not matched to a gene: 10. Germline loops: CDR1 LNHDA, CDR2 SQIVND (reference sequence).

The rearrangement links TRBV5-8 to TRBJ1-6; D gene uncertain. The CDR3 runs 16 residues. V was pared by 3 bases and J by 6 bases, with 16 bases between. Per germline, CDR1 SGHTS and CDR2 YDEGEE. The CDR3 region is CASSYPGGLVNSPLHF. The CDR3 DNA reads TGTGCCAGCAGCTACCCAGGAGGCCTAGTTAATTCACCCCTCCACTTT.

This clone was found a few times. The chain uses TRBV5-4 and TRBJ2-7, with 7 positions matching TRBD2. The CDR3 length is 15 residues. With V trimmed by 0 bases and J by 2 bases, 5 bases remained unmatched. Germline CDR1 SGHNT, CDR2 YYREEE (reference sequence). This CDR3 reads CASSLGGGDAYEQYF. For the CDR3, the DNA is TGTGCCAGCAGCTTGGGCGGGGGTGACGCCTACGAGCAGTACTTC.

V gene TRBV29-1 combines with J gene TRBJ2-1; TRBD1 matches 8 bases. Germline V CDR1 and CDR2: SQVTM, ANQGSEA. This CDR3 has 13 amino acids. V was clipped by 6 bases and J by 7 bases; unmatched bases: 8. The CDR3: CSVMTGVDNEQFF. For the CDR3, the DNA is TGCAGCGTAATGACAGGGGTGGATAATGAGCAGTTCTTC.

This chain uses TRBV15 with TRBJ1-5; D gene ambiguous. This CDR3 is built from 15 residues. Per the germline V gene, CDR1 is LNHNV and CDR2 is YYDKDF (reference sequence). V was clipped by 1 base and J by 0 bases, with 7 bases between them. For the CDR3, the DNA is TGTGCCACCAGCAGAGCCCTTTATAGCAATCAGCCCCAGCATTTT. Translated: CATSRALYSNQPQHF.

This clone was seen a few times. The chain links TRBV28 to TRBJ1-4; D perhaps matches TRBD1 (5 bases). Germline lookup yields CDR1 MDHEN and CDR2 SYDVKM. The CDR3 totals 14 residues. The ends were cut back, 6 bases at V and 2 bases at J, with 10 bases in the middle. In DNA, the CDR3 is TGTGCCAGCAGCGGGGGGGTCACTAATGAAAAACTGTTTTTT. This translates into CASSGGVTNEKLFF.

The gene calls are TRBV19 and TRBJ1-2; perhaps TRBD1 as D (6 bases). Germline V gives CDR1 LNHDA, CDR2 SQIVND (reference sequence). Between the trimmed V and J ends, which lost 6 bases and 6 bases, there was a span of 23 bases. The CDR3 totals 16 residues. CDR3 amino acids: CASRHQGGQRHNGYTF. CDR3 sequence (DNA): TGTGCCAGTAGGCACCAAGGGGGACAACGACACAATGGCTACACCTTC.